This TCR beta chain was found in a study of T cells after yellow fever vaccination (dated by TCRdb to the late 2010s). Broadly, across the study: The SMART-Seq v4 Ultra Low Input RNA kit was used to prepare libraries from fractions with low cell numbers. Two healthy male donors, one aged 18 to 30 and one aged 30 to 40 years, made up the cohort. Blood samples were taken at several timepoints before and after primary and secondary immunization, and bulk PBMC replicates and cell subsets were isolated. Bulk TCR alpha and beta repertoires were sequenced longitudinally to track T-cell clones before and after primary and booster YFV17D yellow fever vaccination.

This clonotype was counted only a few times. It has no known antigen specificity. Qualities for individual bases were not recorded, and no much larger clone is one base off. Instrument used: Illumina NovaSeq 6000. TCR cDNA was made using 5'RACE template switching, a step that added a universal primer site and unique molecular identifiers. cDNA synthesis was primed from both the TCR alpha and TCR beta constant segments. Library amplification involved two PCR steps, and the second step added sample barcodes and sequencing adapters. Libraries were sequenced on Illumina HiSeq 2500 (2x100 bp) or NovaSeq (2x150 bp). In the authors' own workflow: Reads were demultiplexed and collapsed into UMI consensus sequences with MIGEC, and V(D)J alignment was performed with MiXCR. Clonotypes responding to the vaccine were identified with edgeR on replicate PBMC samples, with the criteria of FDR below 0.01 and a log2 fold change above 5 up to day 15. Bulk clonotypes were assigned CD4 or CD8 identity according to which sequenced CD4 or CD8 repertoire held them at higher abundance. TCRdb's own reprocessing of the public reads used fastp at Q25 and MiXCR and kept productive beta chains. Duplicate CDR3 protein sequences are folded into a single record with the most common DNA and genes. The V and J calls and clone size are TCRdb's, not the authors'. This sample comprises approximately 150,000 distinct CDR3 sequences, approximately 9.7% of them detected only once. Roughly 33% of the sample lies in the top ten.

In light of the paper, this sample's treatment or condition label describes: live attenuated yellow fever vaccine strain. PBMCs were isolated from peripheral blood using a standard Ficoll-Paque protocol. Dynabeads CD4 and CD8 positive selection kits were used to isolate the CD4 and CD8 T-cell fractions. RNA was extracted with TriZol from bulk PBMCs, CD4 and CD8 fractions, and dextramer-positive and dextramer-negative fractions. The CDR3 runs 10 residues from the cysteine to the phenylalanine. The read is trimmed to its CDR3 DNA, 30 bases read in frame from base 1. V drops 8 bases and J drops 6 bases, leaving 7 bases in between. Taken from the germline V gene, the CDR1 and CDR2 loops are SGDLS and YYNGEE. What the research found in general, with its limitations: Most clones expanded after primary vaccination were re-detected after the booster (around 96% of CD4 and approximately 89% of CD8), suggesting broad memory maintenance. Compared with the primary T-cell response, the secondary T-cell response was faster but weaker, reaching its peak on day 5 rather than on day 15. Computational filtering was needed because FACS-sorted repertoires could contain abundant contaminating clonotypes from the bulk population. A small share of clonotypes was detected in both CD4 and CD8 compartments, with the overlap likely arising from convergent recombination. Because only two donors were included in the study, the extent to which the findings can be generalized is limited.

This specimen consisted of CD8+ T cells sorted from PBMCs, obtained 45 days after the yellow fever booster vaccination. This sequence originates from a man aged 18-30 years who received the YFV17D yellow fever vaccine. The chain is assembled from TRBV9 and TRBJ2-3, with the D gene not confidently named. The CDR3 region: CASGGDTQYF. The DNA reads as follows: TGTGCCAGTGGTGGGGATACGCAGTATTTT.